The present entry profiles one TCR beta chain with its context. Methods used by the authors: The assay estimated nucleated cells by amplifying reference gene primers. Clones were read by immunoSEQ multiplex PCR, and TCRdb kept only the in-frame ones, dropping some. V and J calls and clone size are copied from that table; D and trimming were computed from the DNA. The sample has some 250,000 clones, 80% to 90% seen once. This record comes from a study of blood T cell repertoires in COVID-19. The V end was cut by 6 bases, the J end by 4 bases, with 15 bases between. CDR3 size: 15 residues. Germline CDR1 is MNHEY and CDR2 is SVGAGI.

V is TRBV6-5 and J is TRBJ1-4, with D possibly TRBD1 on 5 matching bases. The sample comprised peripheral blood. The receptor comes from an elderly man with acute or convalescent COVID-19. CDR3 in amino acids: CASRADPGGNEKLFF. The DNA of the CDR3 is TGTGCCAGCAGGGCCGACCCCGGGGGTAATGAAAAACTGTTTTTT.